The clone carrying this T cell receptor (beta chain) was observed a single time. Original handling: Reference gene primer amplification in the assay estimated nucleated cell counts. TCRdb's copy holds only in-frame clones and misses some; the assay was immunoSEQ multiplex PCR. Clone size and the V and J calls come from that table; the DNA yielded D and trimming. This sample has around 370,000 clones, with roughly 89% found just once. Germline V CDR1 and CDR2: SGDLS, YYNGEE. This CDR3 is 16 amino acids long. V was clipped by 4 bases and J by 4 bases, with 18 bases between them. This specimen belongs to a study of blood T cell repertoires in COVID-19. Study at large: Sites across the United States, Italy and Spain contributed samples from acute and convalescent COVID-19. T cells, B-cell-depleted T cells, or PBMCs provided the cDNA or gDNA that served as material.

The clonotype originates from a young man with active or convalescent COVID-19. The sequenced material came from peripheral blood. The chain carries TRBV9 and TRBJ1-5; possible D gene TRBD1, 5 bases. CDR3 residues: CASSLGAGAGNQPQHF. CDR3 sequence (DNA): TGTGCCAGCAGCTTAGGGGCGGGTGCGGGGAATCAGCCCCAGCATTTT.